The entry that follows covers one T cell receptor beta chain sequence. No cognate antigen has been identified for it. Qualities for individual bases were not recorded, and no much larger clone is one base off. What the time point label conveys for this sample: 180 days after allo-HCT. Blood from recipients was drawn about 28 days before transplant and again at days 30, 100 and 180 after transplant. Nuclei Lysis Solution was used to extract genomic DNA from fresh or cryopreserved unfractionated peripheral blood mononuclear cells. Cut back by 2 bases and 7 bases, the V and J ends lie 15 bases apart. The germline V gene sets CDR1 to MGHRA and CDR2 to YSYEKL. From the cysteine through the phenylalanine, the CDR3 covers 16 amino acids. The CDR3 DNA has 48 bases and is translated from base 1. This record belongs to a study of T cell clonotyping in hematopoietic cell transplantation listed by TCRdb under 2021. With respect to the entire study: The study collected 130 to 150 blood samples from 30 to 40 consecutive transplant recipients and their related donors. Patient recruitment ran from late 2015 to early 2017, and follow-up continued until late 2020 or death.

The immunoSEQ assay, a bias-controlled multiplex PCR with V- and J-specific primers, was used to amplify TCR beta CDR3 regions from genomic DNA. A second PCR step added a proprietary barcode and Illumina adapter sequences to the CDR3 amplicons. An Illumina MiSeq instrument was used for sequencing of the CDR3 libraries. On the study's bioinformatics: immunoSEQ Analyzer 3.0 was used for export and quality control, with R Bioconductor and Immunarch used for downstream analyses. Only productive rearrangements in the normalized downsampled data set were used to calculate repertoire metrics. Pathologically expanded clonotypes were defined as those larger than 5 templates in the normalized cohort. The Inverse Simpson Index was used to measure repertoire diversity. To capture all clonotypes, CMV-specificity analyses were performed on the non-normalized data set. The table comes from immuneACCESS by way of TCRdb, which keeps in-frame sequences with V and J called. Part of the clones is missing from these tables; in studies checked, under half for an unresolved V gene and the rest for unknown reasons. That table supplies the V and J calls and clone size; D and trimming were determined from the DNA. The sample includes under 13,000 clones, with approximately 88% observed a single time. Around 40% of the sample is in the top ten clones.

The full study reports these points: Donor and pretransplant recipient Inverse Simpson Index values predicted broader posttransplant TCR repertoire diversity. A decrease in recipient TCR diversity was observed after transplant, and a progressive increase in pathologically expanded clonotypes was seen from day 30 to day 180. Recipient repertoires showed only a small fraction of overlap with donor repertoires, and over 97% appeared de novo at the given depth. The sample size was limited, and because cells were not sorted, the contributions of CD4 and CD8 repertoires could not be separated.

The sequencing used PBMCs, collected 180 days after allogeneic stem cell transplant. This receptor was identified in a male patient between 60 and 69 years old who had an allogeneic stem cell transplant from an unrelated donor, so the T cells may come from the graft donor. Some clones in this sample may be carry-over from other donors' samples. The sequence joins TRBV4-1 to TRBJ1-6; a tentative D match to TRBD1 spans 6 bases. The CDR3 reads as follows: CASSQPVSGVNSPLHF. At the DNA level, the sequence is TGCGCCAGCAGCCAACCCGTCTCAGGGGTCAATTCACCCCTCCACTTT.